Listed here are 13 T cell receptor beta chains from one sample, sequenced in a study of CD8 T cells in Susac syndrome. It was with random hexamers that roughly 0.5 to 1 ug RNA was reverse transcribed. TCRdb independently ran MiXCR on the immunoSEQ multiplex PCR reads; one entry per CDR3 protein. In the table there are more than 200,000 distinct CDR3 sequences, about 94% of which are singletons. The sequenced sample consisted of CD4+ T cells from PBMCs. The receptor source for this set is a human donor with Susac syndrome.

The rearrangement uses TRBV7-9 and TRBJ1-6, with unresolved D. Germline V gives CDR1 SEHNR, CDR2 FQNEAQ (reference sequence). Between the trimmed V and J ends, which lost 5 bases and 10 bases, there was a span of 9 bases. The CDR3 sequence is 12 residues long. The CDR3 nucleotides read TGTGCCAGCAGCCCCCCTGAGTCACCCCTCCACTTT. Protein sequence: CASSPPESPLHF.

The sample holds one count of this clonotype. The CDR3 loop is CASSQVTGGTNEKLFF. The DNA of the CDR3 is TGCGCCAGCAGCCAAGTTACAGGCGGAACTAATGAAAAACTGTTTTTT. The rearrangement links TRBV4-3 to TRBJ1-4, with TRBD1 as a possible D gene (5 bases). Germline V lookup: CDR1 LGHNA, CDR2 YSLEER. The ends were cut back, 1 base at V and 1 base at J, with 10 bases in the middle. The CDR3 totals 16 residues.

This chain links TRBV7-3 with TRBJ2-1; no reliable D call. V gave up 1 base and J gave up 6 bases, with 13 bases separating them. The CDR3 spans 15 residues. Germline-derived CDR1 and CDR2 are SGHTA and FQGTGA. CDR3 DNA: TGTGCCAGCAGCTTAAGGTCCATGGATAGCAATGAGCAGTTCTTC. Encoded protein: CASSLRSMDSNEQFF. The complete variable domain, with remaining parts taken from reference TRBV7-3 and TRBJ2-1, reads GAGVSQTPSNKVTEKGKYVELRCDPISGHTALYWYRQSLGQGPEFLIYFQGTGAADDSGLPNDRFFAVRPEGSVSTLKIQRTERGDSAVYLCASSLRSMDSNEQFFGPGTRLTVL.

This chain joins TRBV3-1 and TRBJ1-2; D is ambiguous. Germline CDR1 is LGHDT and CDR2 is YNNKEL (reference sequence). CDR3 length: 16 residues. V shed 3 bases and J shed 8 bases, with 22 bases lying between them. CDR3 loop: CASSHGQDPLVEGYTF. CDR3 nucleotide sequence: TGTGCCAGCAGCCACGGGCAGGATCCCTTGGTTGAGGGCTACACCTTC. Filled out from reference TRBV3-1 and TRBJ1-2, the complete variable domain reads DTAVSQTPKYLVTQMGNDKSIKCEQNLGHDTMYWYKQDSKKFLKIMFSYNNKELIINETVPNRFSPKSPDKAHLNLHINSLELGDSAVYFCASSHGQDPLVEGYTFGSGTRLTVV.

J is TRBJ1-2 and V is TRBV28, with 8 bases aligning to TRBD1. With V trimmed by 5 bases and J by 3 bases, 8 bases remained unmatched. The CDR3 totals 15 residues. CDR1 MDHEN and CDR2 SYDVKM come from the germline V gene. The CDR3 DNA reads TGTGCCAGCAGTGCAGGGGGCAGTGAAGACTATGGCTACACCTTC. Translation: CASSAGGSEDYGYTF.

This clonotype has a single count. The chain has TRBV6-2 or TRBV6-3 and TRBJ2-7; 7 nucleotides match TRBD2. Germline V CDR1 and CDR2: MNHEY, SVGEGT. CDR3 length equals 15 residues. Germline trimming cut 6 bases from V and 4 bases from J; bases unmatched to any gene: 12. The chain's CDR3 is CASSNSVAGEYEQYF. CDR3 nucleotides: TGTGCCAGCAGCAACTCGGTCGCGGGGGAGTACGAGCAGTACTTC.

The chain is built from TRBV7-3 and TRBJ2-3; D remains unclear. Trimming removed 5 bases from V and 6 bases from J, with 12 bases in between. The germline V gene has CDR1 SGHTA and CDR2 FQGTGA. CDR3 length: 13 residues. The CDR3 nucleotides read TGTGCCAGCAGCCCCCCAGCGCTGGATACGCAGTATTTT. This translates into CASSPPALDTQYF.

This clonotype was seen a handful of times. The chain links TRBV4-2 to TRBJ2-1, with a weak D call TRBD1 (6 bases). Per the germline V gene, CDR1 is LGHNA and CDR2 is YNFKEQ. V dropped 4 bases and J dropped 8 bases, with 18 bases sitting between them. CDR3 length: 15 amino acids. The CDR3 sequence is CASSPGDTLSHEQFF. CDR3 in DNA: TGTGCCAGCAGCCCAGGGGACACACTTAGCCATGAGCAGTTCTTC.

V is TRBV6-6 and J is TRBJ1-6, with D possibly matching TRBD1 (5 bases). CDR1 and CDR2 (germline): MNHNY, SVGAGI (reference sequence). The V and J ends lost 6 bases and 7 bases respectively, with 16 bases between them. CDR3 size: 15 residues. The CDR3 sequence is CASRRGRGENSPLHF. CDR3 coding DNA: TGTGCCAGCAGAAGGGGACGGGGGGAAAATTCACCCCTCCACTTT.

This clonotype was seen only once. J is TRBJ2-5 and V is TRBV30; D is possibly TRBD1 (5 bases). Trimming took off 3 bases at V and 3 bases at J, with 5 bases between the two ends. The CDR3 covers 11 residues. Germline CDR1 reads GTSNPN; CDR2 reads SVGIG (reference sequence). This chain's CDR3 is CAWRGEETQYF. CDR3 in DNA: TGTGCCTGGAGAGGGGAAGAGACCCAGTACTTC.

The rearrangement uses TRBV6-2 or TRBV6-3 and TRBJ2-1; D tentatively reads TRBD1 or TRBD2 (5 bases each). Germline V gives CDR1 MNHEY, CDR2 SVGEGT. This CDR3 is 14 amino acids long. V was cut by 6 bases and J by 8 bases, with 17 bases left in between. CDR3 amino acids: CASSPGLVYDEQFF. The DNA of the CDR3 is TGTGCCAGCAGCCCGGGGCTAGTTTACGATGAGCAGTTCTTC.

This clonotype came up once. The CDR3, as DNA: TGCAGCGCAGAAGGTCAGGGGATGGCGGGAAACACTGAAGCTTTCTTT. This codes for CSAEGQGMAGNTEAFF. The chain uses TRBV29-1 and TRBJ1-1; D is possibly TRBD1 (6 bases). Germline CDR1 SQVTM, CDR2 ANQGSEA. V was trimmed by 7 bases and J by 2 bases, leaving 23 bases between them. The CDR3 runs to 16 residues.

The V call is TRBV28, the J call TRBJ2-7, with no clear D. This CDR3 has 11 amino acids. Trimming removed 5 bases at V and 4 bases at J, with 6 bases between. CDR1 and CDR2 from the germline V gene are MDHEN and SYDVKM. The CDR3 nucleotides read TGTGCCAGCAGTCCTCATTACGAGCAGTACTTC. Translation gives CASSPHYEQYF.